What follows are 14 T cell receptor beta chains derived from one specimen sequenced in a study of cytomegalovirus exposure and HLA in healthy donors. The primer mix had 60 Vbeta and 13 Jbeta primers. The repertoire was sequenced with immunoSEQ multiplex PCR; TCRdb's copy has only in-frame clones and lacks some. The sample lists 100,000 to 150,000 clones; approximately 74% were seen once. Sequencing was done on a sample of PBMCs. These receptors originate from a man aged 40-55 years in good health and CMV-seropositive.

The chain couples TRBV5-1 to TRBJ2-1, with no clear D. The V gene's germline CDR1 is SGHRS and CDR2 YFSETQ. Trimming pared 7 bases from V and 7 bases from J, leaving 9 bases between. CDR3 length: 11 residues. The CDR3, as DNA: TGCGCCAGCGCGGCAGCAAATGAGCAGTTCTTC. Residues: CASAAANEQFF.

The chain has TRBV6-5 and TRBJ1-1; no clear D. Trimming cost V 4 bases and J 5 bases, with 11 bases left between them. This CDR3 has 13 residues. Germline CDR1 and CDR2: MNHEY and SVGAGI. The CDR3 coding sequence is TGTGCCAGCAGTTTGGAGATATTGACTGAAGCTTTCTTT. This translates into CASSLEILTEAFF.

This sequence joins TRBV6-6 and TRBJ2-1; D is uncertain. This CDR3 spans 15 amino acids. The germline V and J ends were trimmed by 3 bases and 0 bases, with 9 bases remaining between them. Germline loops: CDR1 MNHNY, CDR2 SVGAGI (reference sequence). CDR3 in amino acids: CASSYRHNSYNEQFF. The CDR3 bases are TGTGCCAGCAGTTATAGACATAACTCCTACAATGAGCAGTTCTTC.

This sequence joins TRBV19 and TRBJ2-1; 7 bases line up with TRBD1. The V gene end was trimmed by 6 bases and the J gene end by 0 bases; junction bases not matched to a gene: 5. The CDR3 runs 15 residues. From germline, CDR1 is LNHDA and CDR2 SQIVND (reference sequence). The CDR3 nucleotides read TGTGCCAGTAGCGGGGACAGAAGCTCCTACAATGAGCAGTTCTTC. This codes for CASSGDRSSYNEQFF. Full variable domain (rest looked up from reference TRBV19 and TRBJ2-1): DGGITQSPKYLFRKEGQNVTLSCEQNLNHDAMYWYRQDPGQGLRLIYYSQIVNDFQKGDIAEGYSVSREKKESFPLTVTSAQKNPTAFYLCASSGDRSSYNEQFFGPGTRLTVL.

The V and J genes are TRBV28 and TRBJ2-7; 11 positions match TRBD2. The CDR3 has 16 residues. CDR1 and CDR2 from the germline V gene are MDHEN and SYDVKM. V shed 5 bases and J 1 base; nucleotides not matched to a gene: 7. Here the CDR3 reads CASSGLAGRSSYEQYF. CDR3 DNA sequence: TGTGCCAGCAGTGGACTAGCGGGCCGTTCTTCCTACGAGCAGTACTTC.

V usage is TRBV6-5 and J usage is TRBJ2-1; 7 nucleotides match TRBD1. This CDR3 region has 13 residues. Germline assignment: CDR1 MNHEY and CDR2 SVGAGI. V was clipped by 6 bases and J by 10 bases; unmatched bases: 9. The CDR3 bases are TGTGCCAGCAGCACCGGGACAGTTAAGGAGCAGTTCTTC. Amino acids: CASSTGTVKEQFF.

The chain has TRBV5-6 and TRBJ1-5; no reliable D call. Looked up from germline, CDR1 is SGHDT and CDR2 is YYEEEE. The CDR3 length is 15 residues. V was clipped by 4 bases and J by 2 bases, with 13 bases between them. CDR3 sequence reads: CASSRALGGNQPQHF. CDR3 sequence (DNA): TGTGCCAGCAGCCGGGCCCTCGGGGGCAATCAGCCCCAGCATTTT.

As regards this clone: A read error may account for a junction end that differs from germline. The V call is TRBV7-7, the J call TRBJ2-2; TRBD1 matches 7 bases. The CDR3 is 14 residues long. The germline gives CDR1 SSHAT, CDR2 FNYEAQ (reference sequence). The CDR3 nucleotides are TGTGCTAGCACCGAGAGGGGGCCTACCGGGGAGCTGTTTTTT. Amino acid sequence: CASTERGPTGELFF.

V is TRBV9 and J is TRBJ2-1, with D unclear. The CDR3 loop spans 13 amino acids. The germline V gene has CDR1 SGDLS and CDR2 YYNGEE. The V end was cut by 4 bases, the J end by 5 bases, with 10 bases between. CDR3 bases: TGTGCCAGCAGCCCCCCCTACGACAATGAGCAGTTCTTC. Encoded protein: CASSPPYDNEQFF.

The table lists this clone with a few counts. The rearrangement uses TRBV28 and TRBJ1-1, with D possibly being TRBD1 (5 bases). The CDR3 loop spans 13 amino acids. Per the germline V gene, CDR1 is MDHEN and CDR2 is SYDVKM. V shed 6 bases and J shed 7 bases, with 15 bases lying between them. The CDR3 is CASSLGAVREAFF. The CDR3 nucleotides read TGTGCCAGCAGCCTAGGGGCAGTACGTGAAGCTTTCTTT.

The chain employs TRBV7-9 and TRBJ1-4; 7 bases match TRBD1. This CDR3 comprises 14 residues. CDR1 is SEHNR and CDR2 is FQNEAQ in the germline V gene (reference sequence). The ends lost 5 bases at V and 5 bases at J; junction bases unmatched: 5. The CDR3 DNA sequence: TGTGCCAGCAGCCCCGGACAGGACAATGAAAAACTGTTTTTT. Amino acids: CASSPGQDNEKLFF.

The chain uses TRBV5-1 and TRBJ1-4; 9 positions agree with TRBD1. Germline V CDR1 and CDR2: SGHRS, YFSETQ. The J segment lost 8 bases and the V segment lost 4 bases, leaving 6 bases of the junction unmatched. This CDR3 spans 14 amino acids. The CDR3 DNA sequence: TGCGCCAGCAGCGACGGGACAGGGTGGGAAAAACTGTTTTTT. Encoded protein: CASSDGTGWEKLFF.

The genes are TRBV5-1 and TRBJ1-2; 7 bases are shared with TRBD1. The CDR3 has 13 residues. Trimming removed 4 bases from V and 7 bases from J; junction bases left unmatched: 7. Germline CDR1 SGHRS, CDR2 YFSETQ. CDR3 sequence: CASSPDRIGGYTF. The DNA for the CDR3 is TGCGCCAGCAGCCCGGACAGGATCGGTGGCTACACCTTC. Using reference TRBV5-1 and TRBJ1-2 for the parts outside the CDR3, the full variable domain is KAGVTQTPRYLIKTRGQQVTLSCSPISGHRSVSWYQQTPGQGLQFLFEYFSETQRNKGNFPGRFSGRQFSNSRSEMNVSTLELGDSALYLCASSPDRIGGYTFGSGTRLTVV.

The chain is built from TRBV9 and TRBJ2-7, with D unresolved. V gave up 0 bases and J gave up 7 bases, with 14 bases separating them. The CDR3 runs to 14 residues. Germline V gene lookup returns CDR1 SGDLS and CDR2 YYNGEE. Here the CDR3 DNA reads TGTGCCAGCAGCGTAGCTATAAGCTACGGGGAGCAGTACTTC. Its translation: CASSVAISYGEQYF.